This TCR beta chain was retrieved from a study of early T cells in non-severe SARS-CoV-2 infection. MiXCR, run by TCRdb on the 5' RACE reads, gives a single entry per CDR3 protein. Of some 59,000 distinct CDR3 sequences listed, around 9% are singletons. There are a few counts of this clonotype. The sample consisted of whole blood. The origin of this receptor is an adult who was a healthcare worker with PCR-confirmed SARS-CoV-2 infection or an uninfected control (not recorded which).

The CDR3 sequence is CASQGSSYNSPLHF. CDR3 in DNA: TGTGCCAGTCAGGGGAGCTCCTATAATTCACCCCTCCACTTT. The chain couples TRBV27 to TRBJ1-6; possibly TRBD1 for D (6 bases). V was clipped by 9 bases and J by 0 bases, with 9 bases between them. This CDR3 has 14 residues. The germline CDR1 and CDR2 sequences are MNHEY and SMNVEV (reference sequence).